These 12 T cell receptor beta chains were all obtained from the same sample, sequenced in a study of T cell responses to AZD1222 COVID-19 vaccine. Generated by immunoSEQ multiplex PCR, the TCRdb table keeps only in-frame clones and is missing some. Of about 14,000 clones in the sample, about 84% were seen once. The specimen comprised peripheral blood, sampled 28 days after the second AZD1222 dose. All receptors come from an adult who received the AZD1222 COVID-19 vaccine.

The chain joins TRBV20-1 to TRBJ1-2; D unresolved. V lost 3 bases and J lost 3, with 8 bases in between. This CDR3 has 12 amino acids. The germline V gene encodes CDR1 DFQATT and CDR2 SNEGSKA (reference sequence). CDR3 coding DNA: TGCAGTGCTAGTCGGGATGACTATGGCTACACCTTC. This encodes CSASRDDYGYTF.

The rearrangement uses TRBV27 and TRBJ2-1, with a possible D match to TRBD2 (5 bases). The CDR3 extends over 12 amino acids. V was pared by 2 bases and J by 7 bases, with 6 bases between. The V gene's germline CDR1 is MNHEY and CDR2 SMNVEV (reference sequence). CDR3: CASSLRGNEQFF. The DNA for the CDR3 is TGTGCCAGCAGTTTACGAGGGAATGAGCAGTTCTTC.

This chain uses TRBV7-9 with TRBJ1-6, with 7 bases identical to TRBD1. The CDR3 is made up of 16 amino acids. Trimming took 5 bases from V and 7 from J; bases not matched to a gene: 11. CDR1 is SEHNR and CDR2 is FQNEAQ in the germline V gene (reference sequence). CDR3 bases: TGTGCCAGCAGCCAAAAACAGGGGAGGCCAAATTCACCCCTCCACTTT. Its protein product is CASSQKQGRPNSPLHF.

The chain uses TRBV18 and TRBJ2-7, with TRBD1 matching 8 bases. J lost 3 bases, V lost 5 bases, and 3 bases had no gene match. CDR3 length equals 13 residues. CDR1 and CDR2 from the germline V gene are KGHSH and LQKENI. The CDR3 loop is CASSEDRDYEQYF. DNA of the CDR3: TGTGCCAGCTCAGAGGACAGGGACTACGAGCAGTACTTC.

This sequence joins TRBV3-1 (or the pseudogene TRBV3-2) and TRBJ1-1; TRBD1 matches 7 bases. V shed 4 bases and J 10 bases; nucleotides not matched to a gene: 15. Germline V gene sequence: CDR1 LGHDT, CDR2 YNNKEL (reference sequence). The length of the CDR3 is 15 residues. CDR3 bases: TGTGCCAGCAGCCTTGGGGACAGTCAAATGTCGGGAGCTTTCTTT. This encodes CASSLGDSQMSGAFF.

Comments on this clone: Its ends do not fully match the called genes, so a read error is possible. DNA of the CDR3: TGTGCCAGCAGTGACTCCTTTAACTATGGCTACACCTTC. It specifies CASSDSFNYGYTF. The rearrangement links TRBV6-5 to TRBJ1-2, with D unclear. This CDR3 is built from 13 residues. Germline V gene lookup returns CDR1 MNHEY and CDR2 SVGAGI.

This chain joins TRBV7-2 and TRBJ1-1; D unresolved. V was clipped by 5 bases and J by 7 bases, with 11 bases between them. The CDR3 spans 12 residues. In germline, CDR1 is SGHTA, CDR2 FQGNSA. The CDR3 DNA reads as TGTGCCAGCAGCCCCTACCAGATTGAAGCTTTCTTT. This encodes CASSPYQIEAFF. The complete variable domain, with remaining parts taken from reference TRBV7-2 and TRBJ1-1, reads GAGVSQSPSNKVTEKGKDVELRCDPISGHTALYWYRQSLGQGLEFLIYFQGNSAPDKSGLPSDRFSAERTGGSVSTLTIQRTQQEDSAVYLCASSPYQIEAFFGQGTRLTVV.

The V call is TRBV29-1, the J call TRBJ2-7, with 13 bases lining up with TRBD2. There are 14 residues in the CDR3. Germline V gene data show CDR1 as SQVTM and CDR2 as ANQGSEA. V lost 6 bases to trimming and J lost 6 bases; unmatched junction nucleotides: 8. CDR3 nucleotides: TGCAGCGTACCCGGGACTAGCGGGACACTCGAGCAGTACTTC. Protein sequence: CSVPGTSGTLEQYF.

The V gene is TRBV7-9, the J gene TRBJ2-3, with a tentative D call TRBD2 (6 bases). The CDR3 spans 14 residues. V was pared by 6 bases and J by 4 bases, with 14 bases between. Germline-derived CDR1 and CDR2 are SEHNR and FQNEAQ (reference sequence). The CDR3: CASSTEGSPDTQYF. As DNA, the CDR3 is TGTGCCAGCAGTACGGAGGGGAGTCCAGATACGCAGTATTTT.

This clone occurred a few times. The rearrangement links TRBV7-6 to TRBJ2-7, with 12 bases matching TRBD2. The CDR3 length is 17 residues. CDR1 is SGHVS and CDR2 is FNYEAQ in the germline V gene. Trimming removed 5 bases from V and 6 bases from J; junction bases left unmatched: 14. The CDR3 here is CASSTLAGGPRETEQYF. CDR3 bases: TGTGCCAGCAGCACTCTAGCGGGAGGGCCCCGGGAGACCGAGCAGTACTTC.

The V and J genes are TRBV3-1 (or the pseudogene TRBV3-2) and TRBJ2-1; possible D gene TRBD2, 6 bases. V lost 0 bases and J 0 bases, leaving 15 bases between the germline ends. There are 18 residues in the CDR3. Per the germline V gene, CDR1 is LGHDT and CDR2 is YNNKEL (reference sequence). The DNA for the CDR3 is TGTGCCAGCAGCCAAGAGGGGGAACGGGGGAGCTCCTACAATGAGCAGTTCTTC. It codes for CASSQEGERGSSYNEQFF.

The chain carries TRBV30 and TRBJ1-1; D may be TRBD1 (5 bases). The CDR3 loop spans 16 amino acids. Germline values: CDR1 GTSNPN, CDR2 SVGIG (reference sequence). Trimming stripped 7 bases from V and 0 bases from J, with 21 bases between. The CDR3 loop is CASNPGRVFLNTEAFF. The DNA for the CDR3 is TGTGCCTCAAACCCAGGGAGAGTGTTTTTGAACACTGAAGCTTTCTTT. The variable domain in full, completed from reference TRBV30 and TRBJ1-1, reads SQTIHQWPATLVQPVGSPLSLECTVEGTSNPNLYWYRQAAGRGLQLLFYSVGIGQISSEVPQNLSASRPQDRQFILSSKKLLLSDSGFYLCASNPGRVFLNTEAFFGQGTRLTVV.